This is a list of T cell receptor beta chains from one sample in a study of shared T cell receptors in the human thymus. Libraries were prepared by immunoSEQ multiplex PCR; TCRdb keeps only in-frame clonotypes and omits some of them. The sample contains 640,000 or so clones, about 90% of which appear only once. These data also formed part of another study, on human thymus T cells.

What was sequenced was thymocytes. The receptor source for this set is a boy in the first two years of life with a congenital heart defect. Both conserved end residues are part of each CDR3. Each record gives: D gene, clone size, V gene, J gene, CDR3 DNA, CDR3 protein. The D gene is left open where the match is weak. Where a row states a size, it is once, few, many or the class of an expanded clone; other rows omit it.

D gene: TRBD2
clone size: -
V gene: TRBV4-3
J gene: TRBJ2-1
CDR3 DNA: TGCGCCAGTTCTACTAGCGGGGGGCTAAATGAGCAGTTCTTC
CDR3 protein: CASSTSGGLNEQFF

D gene: -
clone size: -
V gene: TRBV16
J gene: TRBJ1-1
CDR3 DNA: TGTGCCAGCAGCCAATTAAGCAAGAACACTGAAGCTTTCTTT
CDR3 protein: CASSQLSKNTEAFF

D gene: -
clone size: once
V gene: TRBV4-1
J gene: TRBJ2-1
CDR3 DNA: TGCGCCAGCAGCCAAGCGGTTCGGCAGGGTGATGAGCAGTTCTTC
CDR3 protein: CASSQAVRQGDEQFF

D gene: TRBD1
clone size: -
V gene: TRBV6-1
J gene: TRBJ1-6
CDR3 DNA: TGTGCCAGCAAGGACAGGGATTCACCCCTCCACTTT
CDR3 protein: CASKDRDSPLHF

D gene: -
clone size: once
V gene: TRBV5-1
J gene: TRBJ2-5
CDR3 DNA: TGCGCCAGCAGCTTGGCCGGGGGGCGCAACCAAGAGACCCAGTACTTC
CDR3 protein: CASSLAGGRNQETQYF

D gene: -
clone size: -
V gene: TRBV7-2
J gene: TRBJ2-7
CDR3 DNA: TGTGCCAGTCAGGGGTTATACGAGCAGTACTTC
CDR3 protein: CASQGLYEQYF

D gene: TRBD2
clone size: -
V gene: TRBV7-2
J gene: TRBJ2-7
CDR3 DNA: TGTGCCAGCAGCGATCTTGGCGGGAGTGAGCAGTACTTC
CDR3 protein: CASSDLGGSEQYF

D gene: -
clone size: -
V gene: TRBV4-3
J gene: TRBJ2-1
CDR3 DNA: TGCGCCAGCAGCCAAGACCCTGCTAGGAAGTCCTACAATGAGCAGTTCTTC
CDR3 protein: CASSQDPARKSYNEQFF

D gene: TRBD2
clone size: -
V gene: TRBV5-4
J gene: TRBJ2-3
CDR3 DNA: TGTGCCAGCAGCATGGGGACTAGCGTCGCGGATACGCAGTATTTT
CDR3 protein: CASSMGTSVADTQYF

D gene: -
clone size: -
V gene: TRBV27
J gene: TRBJ1-5
CDR3 DNA: TGTGCCAGCAGTCTTAACAGGGAATCGTATCCCCAGCATTTT
CDR3 protein: CASSLNRESYPQHF

D gene: TRBD1
clone size: -
V gene: TRBV10-1
J gene: TRBJ1-1
CDR3 DNA: TGCGCCAGCAACAAACCGGGACAGGGGAACACTGAAGCTTTCTTT
CDR3 protein: CASNKPGQGNTEAFF

D gene: -
clone size: -
V gene: TRBV7-9
J gene: TRBJ2-5
CDR3 DNA: TGTGCCAGCAGCTCACCGGTTCAGGGGGGCCCCCAAGAGACCCAGTACTTC
CDR3 protein: CASSSPVQGGPQETQYF

D gene: TRBD2
clone size: once
V gene: TRBV5-6
J gene: TRBJ2-1
CDR3 DNA: TGTGCCAGCAGCAGAGCGGGAGAAGTAACCTACAATGAGCAGTTCTTC
CDR3 protein: CASSRAGEVTYNEQFF

D gene: TRBD1
clone size: -
V gene: TRBV4-3
J gene: TRBJ1-3
CDR3 DNA: TGCGCCAGCAGCCAGCCAAACAGGGGGCGACCTGGAAACACCATATATTTT
CDR3 protein: CASSQPNRGRPGNTIYF

D gene: -
clone size: -
V gene: TRBV28
J gene: TRBJ2-2
CDR3 DNA: TGTGCCAGCAGCAAACCACCTCATGCGGGGACCACCGGGGAGCTGTTTTTT
CDR3 protein: CASSKPPHAGTTGELFF

D gene: TRBD2
clone size: -
V gene: TRBV7-9
J gene: TRBJ2-7
CDR3 DNA: TGTGCCAGCAGCTTTCCGGGACTAGCGGGGCGACCCTACGAGCAGTACTTC
CDR3 protein: CASSFPGLAGRPYEQYF

D gene: TRBD1
clone size: -
V gene: TRBV6-5
J gene: TRBJ2-7
CDR3 DNA: TGTGCCAGCAGTTACGTCAGGGGGTACGAGCAGTACTTC
CDR3 protein: CASSYVRGYEQYF

D gene: TRBD1
clone size: -
V gene: TRBV7-9
J gene: TRBJ1-2
CDR3 DNA: TGTGCCAGCAGCATCCGGGACAGCTATGGCTACACCTTC
CDR3 protein: CASSIRDSYGYTF